The T cell receptor beta chain described here comes from a study of OX40 agonist ivuxolimab in advanced cancers. TCRdb's copy holds only in-frame clones and misses some; the assay was immunoSEQ multiplex PCR. The profile shows about 94,000 clones, 87% of them singletons. Germline values: CDR1 SQVTM, CDR2 ANQGSEA. This CDR3 has 13 residues. V was pared by 1 base and J by 9 bases, with 13 bases between. With autoimmune disease history or systemic immunosuppression, patients were excluded. The chain employs TRBV29-1 and TRBJ1-3, with D unclear. The specimen comprised CD4+ or CD8+ T cells sorted from blood, sampled in a trial of the OX40 agonist ivuxolimab. The receptor's source is an adult with an advanced solid tumor such as melanoma, head and neck, liver or kidney cancer. Here the CDR3 reads CSVEVASRGTIYF. Written as DNA, the CDR3 is TGCAGCGTTGAAGTGGCCTCCCGGGGCACCATATATTTT.